This T cell receptor beta chain was documented in a study of cytomegalovirus exposure and HLA in healthy donors. Study background: A subsequent analysis reported that the 120 validation repertoires were produced on the same platform that had also been used for the 550 to 750 first-cohort repertoires.

Losses at the gene ends were 0 bases for V and 4 bases for J; bases not matched to a gene: 4. In germline, CDR1 is SGHRS, CDR2 YFSETQ. The CDR3 is made up of 15 amino acids. Clones were read by immunoSEQ multiplex PCR, and TCRdb kept only the in-frame ones, dropping some. The top ten clones hold under 2.5% of a sample with 68,000 or so clones, 96% of them seen once. The V and J genes are TRBV5-1 and TRBJ2-3; 8 nucleotides match TRBD2. Material: PBMCs. This clonotype was sampled from a man between 18 and 35 years old in good health and CMV-seronegative. The CDR3 is CASSLAGRASDTQYF. The CDR3 bases are TGCGCCAGCAGCTTGGCCGGGAGGGCCTCAGATACGCAGTATTTT.